This TCR beta chain was found in a study of a mutant IDH1 vaccine in newly diagnosed glioma (dated by TCRdb to the early 2020s). The study in broad terms: Patients were given eight vaccinations, in weeks 1, 3, 5, 7, 11, 15, 19 and 23, which matched visits V03 through V10. Of the roughly 31 treated patients, about 62% were male and around 40% were female, and the mean age was roughly 38 years. Prior to enrollment, standard therapy consisting of radiotherapy alone, temozolomide alone, or radiochemotherapy with temozolomide had been administered to patients, with the combination being received by most patients. Vaccination began 4-6 weeks after radiotherapy alone, or alongside temozolomide cycles in the chemotherapy-containing groups. For exploratory analyses, longitudinal TCRB deep sequencing was carried out in around 26 treated patients wherever samples were available. Peripheral blood was collected at six visits: V03 (baseline), V05, V07, V10, V12 and V13.

What the research found in general, with its limitations: Pseudoprogression seemed to be unrelated to changes in the top peripheral T cell clonotypes found by TCRB sequencing. According to the authors, sample limitations meant that analyses of patient blood samples could not be reproduced. Immune responses induced by the vaccine were seen in around 94% of patients across multiple MHC alleles. Availability determined which PBMC samples were chosen for TCRB deep sequencing.

This sample's time point label indicates: week 11, during vaccination. A 20-mer mutant IDH1 peptide at 300 micrograms in Montanide made up each vaccine dose, which was injected subcutaneously together with topical imiquimod. The donors had newly diagnosed IDH1-mutant astrocytomas of WHO grade 3 or 4 that showed loss of nuclear ATRX. The samples were drawn from NOA16, a multicentre, single-arm, open-label phase I trial in Germany that tested a mutant IDH1 peptide vaccine in humans for the first time. Genomic DNA for TCRB sequencing was isolated from EDTA blood with the DNeasy Blood and Tissue Kit. Regarding this clone: The antigen it binds to is not known. No much larger clone exists at a distance of one base, and base qualities are not known.

V is clipped by 1 base and J by 4 bases, and the sequence between their germline boundaries is 11 bases long. From the germline V gene (reference sequence), CDR1 is SGHNT and CDR2 is YYREEE. Inclusive of the bounding cysteine and phenylalanine, the CDR3 is 14 residues long. Only the CDR3 region is kept as DNA, spanning 42 bases read in frame from base 1. Libraries were made using the immunoSEQ multiplex PCR assay. Rearranged TCR beta chain sequences were amplified with the hsTCRB Kit following the manufacturer's protocol. An Illumina MiSeq was used to sequence the TCRB libraries. The published analysis was carried out like this. The proprietary platform of the kit vendor was used for demultiplexing, trimming and gene mapping. Held by TCRdb, this immuneACCESS table contains in-frame sequences only and omits some clones. Under half of the omission traces to an unresolved V gene where checked; the cause of the rest is unknown. Clone size and V and J calls were adopted from that table, with D and trimming inferred from the DNA. The sample has 100,000 to 150,000 clones on record, roughly 75% of them singletons. Jointly, the top ten make up 4.5% to 6% of the sample.

The source was PBMCs, collected from a glioma patient whose treatment included an IDH1 peptide vaccine. The receptor was isolated from a man aged 40-50 years with glioma. Recombination connected TRBV5-4 to TRBJ1-1; the D segment cannot be called with confidence. This receptor has the CDR3 CASSLLKKGTEAFF. The nucleotides are TGTGCCAGCAGCTTGCTCAAGAAGGGCACTGAAGCTTTCTTT.